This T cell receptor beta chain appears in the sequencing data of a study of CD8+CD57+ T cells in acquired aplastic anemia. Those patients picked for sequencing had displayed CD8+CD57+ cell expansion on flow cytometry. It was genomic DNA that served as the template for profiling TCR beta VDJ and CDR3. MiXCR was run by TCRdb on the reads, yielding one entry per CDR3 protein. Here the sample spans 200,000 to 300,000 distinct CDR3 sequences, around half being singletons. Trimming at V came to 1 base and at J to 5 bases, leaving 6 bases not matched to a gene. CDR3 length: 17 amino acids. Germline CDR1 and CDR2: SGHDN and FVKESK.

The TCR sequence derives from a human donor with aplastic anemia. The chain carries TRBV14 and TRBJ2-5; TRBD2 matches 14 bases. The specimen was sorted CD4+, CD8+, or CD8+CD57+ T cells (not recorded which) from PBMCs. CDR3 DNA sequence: TGTGCCAGCAGCCAAGGACTAGCGGGAGGGCCGGATGAGACCCAGTACTTC. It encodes CASSQGLAGGPDETQYF.